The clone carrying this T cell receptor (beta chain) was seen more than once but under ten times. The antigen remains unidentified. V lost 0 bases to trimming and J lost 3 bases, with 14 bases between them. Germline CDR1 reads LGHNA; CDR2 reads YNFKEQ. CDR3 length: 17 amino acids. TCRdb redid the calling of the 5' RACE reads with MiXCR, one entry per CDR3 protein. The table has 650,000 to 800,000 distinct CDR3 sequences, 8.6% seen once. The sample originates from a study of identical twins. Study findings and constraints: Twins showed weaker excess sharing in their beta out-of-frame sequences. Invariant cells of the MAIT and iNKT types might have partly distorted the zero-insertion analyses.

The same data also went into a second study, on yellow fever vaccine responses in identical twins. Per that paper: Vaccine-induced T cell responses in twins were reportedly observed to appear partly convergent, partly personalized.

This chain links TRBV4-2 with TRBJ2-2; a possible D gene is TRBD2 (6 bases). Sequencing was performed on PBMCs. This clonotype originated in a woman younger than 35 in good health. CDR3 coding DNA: TGTGCCAGCAGCCAAGAGGCCGGGACTCTTTACACCGGGGAGCTGTTTTTT. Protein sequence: CASSQEAGTLYTGELFF.